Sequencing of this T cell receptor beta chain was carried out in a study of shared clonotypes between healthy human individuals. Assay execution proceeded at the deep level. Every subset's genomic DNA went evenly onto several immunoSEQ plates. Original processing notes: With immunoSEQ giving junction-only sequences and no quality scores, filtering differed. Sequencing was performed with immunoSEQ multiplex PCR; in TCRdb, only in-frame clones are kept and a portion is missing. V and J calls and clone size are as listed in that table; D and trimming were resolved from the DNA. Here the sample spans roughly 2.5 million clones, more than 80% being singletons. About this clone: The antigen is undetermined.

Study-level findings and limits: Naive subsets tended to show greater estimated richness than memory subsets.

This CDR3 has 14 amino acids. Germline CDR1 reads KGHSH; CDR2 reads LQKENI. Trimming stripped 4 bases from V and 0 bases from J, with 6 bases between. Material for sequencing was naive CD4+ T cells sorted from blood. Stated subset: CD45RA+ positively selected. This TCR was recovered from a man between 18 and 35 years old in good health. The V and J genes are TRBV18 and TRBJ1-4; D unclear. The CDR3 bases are TGTGCCAGCTCACGGGCTCCAACTAATGAAAAACTGTTTTTT. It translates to CASSRAPTNEKLFF.